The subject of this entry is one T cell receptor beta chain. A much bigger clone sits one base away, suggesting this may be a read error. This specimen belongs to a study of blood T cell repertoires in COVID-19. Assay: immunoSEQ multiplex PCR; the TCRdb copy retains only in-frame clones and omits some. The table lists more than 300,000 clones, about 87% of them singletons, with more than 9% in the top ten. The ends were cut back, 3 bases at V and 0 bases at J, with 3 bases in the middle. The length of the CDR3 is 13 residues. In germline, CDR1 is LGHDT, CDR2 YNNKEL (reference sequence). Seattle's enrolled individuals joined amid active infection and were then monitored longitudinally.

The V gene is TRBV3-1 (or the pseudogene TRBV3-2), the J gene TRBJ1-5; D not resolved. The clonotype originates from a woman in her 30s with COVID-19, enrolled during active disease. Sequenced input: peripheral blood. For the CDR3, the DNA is TGTGCCAGCAGCCATTATAGCAATCAGCCCCAGCATTTT. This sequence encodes CASSHYSNQPQHF.